The sequence of this TCR beta chain was determined in a study of CD4 and CD8 cells across lung adenocarcinoma regions. Samples came from patients with localized non-small cell lung adenocarcinoma. Trimming at V came to 0 bases and at J to 4 bases, leaving 7 bases not matched to a gene. The CDR3 loop spans 16 amino acids. Looked up from germline, CDR1 is MRHNA and CDR2 is SNTAGT. TCRdb fed the PCR reads into MiXCR, producing one record per CDR3 protein. The sample contains approximately 9,100 distinct CDR3 sequences, 45% to 60% of which appear only once. This clonotype showed up many times. The specimen was CD4+ T cells from the margin of a lung tumor. This chain connects TRBV6-4 to TRBJ2-3, with 7 nucleotides matching TRBD2. This receptor was obtained from a male donor with lung adenocarcinoma. The CD4 and CD8 labels of this study may be unreliable. CDR3 sequence: CASSDSGGRGPDTQYF. For the CDR3, the DNA is TGTGCCAGCAGTGACTCCGGCGGGAGAGGGCCAGATACGCAGTATTTT.